Reported below is one TCR beta chain. No antigen is known for it. The source of the sample is a study of shared clonotypes between healthy human individuals. Findings of the study overall: Sampling covered blood only; tissue repertoires likely differ. Several donors shared about 5% of their naive CD4 clonotypes. Memory subsets generally showed smaller estimated richness than naive subsets did.

Splitting of CD4+ cells produced CD45RA+ naive and CD45RA-negative memory subsets. Clones were sequenced by immunoSEQ multiplex PCR, and TCRdb holds only the in-frame ones, with some missing. Among 950,000 to 1,100,000 clones, under 80% were seen once, and the ten largest hold approximately 1.5%. CDR1 and CDR2 from the germline V gene are MNHNS and SASEGT. The V and J ends lost 2 bases and 5 bases respectively, with 18 bases between them. The CDR3 is made up of 17 amino acids. The sequenced sample was memory CD4+ T cells sorted from blood. Subset indicated: CD45RA-negative fraction. This chain connects TRBV6-1 to TRBJ2-2; the D gene is possibly TRBD1 (6 bases). The TCR originated in a young man in good health. Here the CDR3 reads CASSELGARRYTGELFF. The CDR3 DNA reads TGTGCCAGCAGTGAACTGGGGGCTCGGCGGTATACCGGGGAGCTGTTTTTT.